The clone carrying this T cell receptor beta chain was seen only a few times. This record belongs to a study of tumour-infiltrating T cells in Burkitt lymphoma. Overall study: This cohort included all epidemiological subtypes of Burkitt lymphoma.

The repertoire was sequenced with immunoSEQ multiplex PCR; TCRdb's copy has only in-frame clones and lacks some. The profile shows around 3,500 clones, approximately 21% of them singletons. V was clipped by 7 bases and J by 4 bases, with 8 bases between them. The CDR3 has 11 residues. Germline-derived CDR1 and CDR2 are SQVTM and ANQGSEA. Sequencing was carried out using tumor tissue. V and J are TRBV29-1 and TRBJ1-3; D is uncertain. The TCR sequence derives from a human donor with Burkitt lymphoma. CDR3 nucleotide sequence: TGCAGCGCCCCTGCCGGAAACACCATATATTTT. As protein: CSAPAGNTIYF.